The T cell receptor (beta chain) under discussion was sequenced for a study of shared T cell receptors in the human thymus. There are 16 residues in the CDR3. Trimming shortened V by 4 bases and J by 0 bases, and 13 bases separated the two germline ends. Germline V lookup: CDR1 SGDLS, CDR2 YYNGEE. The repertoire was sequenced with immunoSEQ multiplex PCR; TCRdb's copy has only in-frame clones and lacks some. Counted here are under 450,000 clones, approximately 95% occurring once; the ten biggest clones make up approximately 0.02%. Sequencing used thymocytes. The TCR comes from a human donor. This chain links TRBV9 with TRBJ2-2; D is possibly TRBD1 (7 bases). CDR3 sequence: CASSPGGRSNTGELFF. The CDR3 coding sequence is TGTGCCAGCAGCCCAGGGGGGAGGTCGAACACCGGGGAGCTGTTTTTT.